This T cell receptor beta chain is from a study of cytomegalovirus exposure and HLA in healthy donors. Researchers ran the PCR with 60 Vbeta and 13 Jbeta primers. Repertoires were generated with immunoSEQ multiplex PCR, while TCRdb's copy carries only in-frame clones and drops some. Here the sample spans 50,000 to 70,000 clones, about 69% being singletons. The CDR3 totals 15 residues. Trimming stripped 7 bases from V and 1 base from J, with 16 bases between. Germline V gives CDR1 SEHNR, CDR2 FQNEAQ (reference sequence). Sequencing was performed on PBMCs. The receptor was derived from a young man in good health and CMV-seropositive. V and J are TRBV7-9 and TRBJ1-1, with D tentatively TRBD1 (6 bases). CDR3 sequence reads: CASNHRRDKNTEAFF. CDR3 DNA sequence: TGTGCCAGCAACCACCGCCGGGACAAGAACACTGAAGCTTTCTTT. Drawing the rest from reference TRBV7-9 and TRBJ1-1, the complete variable domain is DTGVSQNPRHKITKRGQNVTFRCDPISEHNRLYWYRQTLGQGPEFLTYFQNEAQLEKSRLLSDRFSAERPKGSFSTLEIQRTEQGDSAMYLCASNHRRDKNTEAFFGQGTRLTVV.